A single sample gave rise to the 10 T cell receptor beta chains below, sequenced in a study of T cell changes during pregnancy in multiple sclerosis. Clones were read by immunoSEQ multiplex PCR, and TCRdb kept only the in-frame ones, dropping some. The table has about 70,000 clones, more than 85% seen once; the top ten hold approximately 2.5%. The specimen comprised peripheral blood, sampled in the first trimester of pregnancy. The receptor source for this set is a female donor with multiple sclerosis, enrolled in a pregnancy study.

The CDR3 here is CASSFGLRFSGANVLTF. The CDR3, as DNA: TGTGCCAGCAGTTTTGGCTTGAGGTTCTCTGGGGCCAACGTCCTGACTTTC. The chain couples TRBV27 to TRBJ2-6, with D uncertain. Trimming cost V 3 bases and J 0 bases, with 12 bases left between them. Per the germline V gene, CDR1 is MNHEY and CDR2 is SMNVEV (reference sequence). This CDR3 comprises 17 residues.

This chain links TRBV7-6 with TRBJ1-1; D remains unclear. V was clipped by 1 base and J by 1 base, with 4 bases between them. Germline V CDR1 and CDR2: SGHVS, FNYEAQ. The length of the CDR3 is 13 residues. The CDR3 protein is CASSLDTNTEAFF. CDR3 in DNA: TGTGCCAGCAGCTTAGACACGAACACTGAAGCTTTCTTT.

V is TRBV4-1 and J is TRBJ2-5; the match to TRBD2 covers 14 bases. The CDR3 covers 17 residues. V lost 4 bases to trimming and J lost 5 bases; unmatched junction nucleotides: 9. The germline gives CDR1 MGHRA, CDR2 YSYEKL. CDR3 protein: CASSPETSGRAGETQYF. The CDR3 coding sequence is TGCGCCAGCAGCCCAGAGACTAGCGGGAGGGCCGGGGAGACCCAGTACTTC.

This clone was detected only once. The CDR3 protein is CASSSPGTSGRVGDTQYF. The CDR3 DNA follows: TGTGCCAGCAGTTCCCCAGGGACTAGCGGGAGAGTAGGGGATACGCAGTATTTT. The gene calls are TRBV28 and TRBJ2-3, with 14 bases aligning to TRBD2. V was clipped by 4 bases and J by 6 bases; unmatched bases: 12. CDR1 MDHEN and CDR2 SYDVKM come from the germline V gene. The CDR3 sequence is 18 residues long.

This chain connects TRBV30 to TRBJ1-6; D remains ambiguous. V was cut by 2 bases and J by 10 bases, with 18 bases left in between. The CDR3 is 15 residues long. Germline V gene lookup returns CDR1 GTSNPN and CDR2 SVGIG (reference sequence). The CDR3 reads CAWSPSPGSGSPLHF. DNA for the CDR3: TGTGCCTGGAGTCCCTCCCCGGGGTCCGGCTCACCCCTCCACTTT. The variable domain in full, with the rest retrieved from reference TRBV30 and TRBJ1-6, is SQTIHQWPATLVQPVGSPLSLECTVEGTSNPNLYWYRQAAGRGLQLLFYSVGIGQISSEVPQNLSASRPQDRQFILSSKKLLLSDSGFYLCAWSPSPGSGSPLHFGNGTRLTVT.

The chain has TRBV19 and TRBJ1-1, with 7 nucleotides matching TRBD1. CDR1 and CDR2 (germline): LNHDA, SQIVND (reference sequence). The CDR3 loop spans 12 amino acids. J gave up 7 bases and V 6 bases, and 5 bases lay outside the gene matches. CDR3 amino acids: CASRGDSLEAFF. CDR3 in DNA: TGTGCCAGTAGGGGGGACAGCCTTGAAGCTTTCTTT.

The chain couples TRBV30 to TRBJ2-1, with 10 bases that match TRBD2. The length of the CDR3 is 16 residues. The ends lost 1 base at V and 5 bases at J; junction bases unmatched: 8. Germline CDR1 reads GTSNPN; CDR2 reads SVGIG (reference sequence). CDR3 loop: CAWSGGALAGDNEQFF. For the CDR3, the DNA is TGTGCCTGGAGTGGTGGCGCCCTAGCGGGGGACAATGAGCAGTTCTTC. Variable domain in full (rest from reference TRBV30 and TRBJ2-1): SQTIHQWPATLVQPVGSPLSLECTVEGTSNPNLYWYRQAAGRGLQLLFYSVGIGQISSEVPQNLSASRPQDRQFILSSKKLLLSDSGFYLCAWSGGALAGDNEQFFGPGTRLTVL.

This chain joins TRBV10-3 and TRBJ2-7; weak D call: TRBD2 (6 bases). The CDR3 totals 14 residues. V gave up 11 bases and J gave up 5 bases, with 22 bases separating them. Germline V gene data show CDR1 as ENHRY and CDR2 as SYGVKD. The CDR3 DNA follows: TGTGCCCCATTAGGGTCGGGGGAGAAAGACGAGCAGTACTTC. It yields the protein CAPLGSGEKDEQYF.

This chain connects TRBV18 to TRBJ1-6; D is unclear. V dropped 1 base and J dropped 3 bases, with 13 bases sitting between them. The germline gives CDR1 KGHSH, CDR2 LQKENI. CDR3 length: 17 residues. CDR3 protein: CASSPLAVGGYNSPLHF. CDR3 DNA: TGTGCCAGCTCACCACTGGCAGTCGGAGGCTATAATTCACCCCTCCACTTT.

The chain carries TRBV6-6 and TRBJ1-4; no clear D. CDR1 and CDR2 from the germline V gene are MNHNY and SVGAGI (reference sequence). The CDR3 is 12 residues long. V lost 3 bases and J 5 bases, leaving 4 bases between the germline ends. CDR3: CASSYVNEKLFF. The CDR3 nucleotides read TGTGCCAGCAGTTATGTAAATGAAAAACTGTTTTTT.